What follows are 30 T cell receptor beta chains derived from one specimen sequenced in a study of siplizumab effects on memory and regulatory T cells. The assay was immunoSEQ multiplex PCR, and TCRdb's table has in-frame clones only and misses some. The repertoire has under 95,000 clones, roughly 94% of them found once; the top ten carry 0.3%. The material sequenced was non-Treg CD4+ T cells sorted from blood. These receptor sequences come from a human donor in good health.

The V and J genes are TRBV4-1 and TRBJ2-3; TRBD2 matches 13 bases. The CDR3 spans 17 residues. Germline V gene data show CDR1 as MGHRA and CDR2 as YSYEKL. With V trimmed by 4 bases and J by 2 bases, 6 bases remained unmatched. CDR3 amino acids: CASSPGLAGETTDTQYF. The CDR3 region has the DNA TGCGCCAGCAGCCCAGGACTAGCGGGAGAGACCACAGATACGCAGTATTTT.

The chain links TRBV6-6 to TRBJ2-7; D is possibly TRBD2 (5 bases). The germline gives CDR1 MNHNY, CDR2 SVGAGI (reference sequence). The V and J ends lost 6 bases and 5 bases respectively, with 8 bases between them. The length of the CDR3 is 11 residues. The CDR3 coding sequence is TGTGCCAGCAGAGCCGGGGACGAGCAGTACTTC. This codes for CASRAGDEQYF.

The genes are TRBV19 and TRBJ1-2; D is uncertain. The germline V gene encodes CDR1 LNHDA and CDR2 SQIVND (reference sequence). This CDR3 region has 15 residues. V was clipped by 3 bases and J by 5 bases, with 16 bases between them. CDR3 sequence: CASSIGRRSQYGYTF. The CDR3 bases are TGTGCCAGTAGTATTGGTAGGAGGAGTCAATATGGCTACACCTTC.

This clone was recorded only once. CDR3 DNA sequence: TGTGCCAGTAGTTCGGGGACAGCGGCAAGGGGGGAGCAGTACTTC. It is translated as CASSSGTAARGEQYF. This chain uses TRBV19 with TRBJ2-7; the match to TRBD1 covers 7 bases. The CDR3 runs to 15 residues. Germline V gives CDR1 LNHDA, CDR2 SQIVND (reference sequence). After removal of 5 bases from V and 7 bases from J, the junction contained 14 bases not matched to a gene.

DNA for the CDR3: TGTGCCAGCAGTGACGGGCGCCCCCTGGGTACTGAAGCTTTCTTT. The encoded protein is CASSDGRPLGTEAFF. This chain links TRBV6-4 with TRBJ1-1; D not certain. The germline CDR1 and CDR2 sequences are MRHNA and SNTAGT. V gave up 2 bases and J gave up 5 bases, with 15 bases separating them. CDR3 length: 15 amino acids.

The V and J genes are TRBV7-8 and TRBJ1-5; D is possibly TRBD1 (5 bases). CDR3 length: 16 amino acids. Looked up from germline, CDR1 is SGHVS and CDR2 is FQNEAQ. The V and J ends lost 1 base and 0 bases respectively, with 10 bases between them. The CDR3 nucleotides are TGTGCCAGCAGCTTAGTGGGGACGGATAGCAATCAGCCCCAGCATTTT. Translated, it gives CASSLVGTDSNQPQHF.

This clone appeared a single time. The chain employs TRBV18 and TRBJ1-2, with TRBD1 identical over 9 bases. The CDR3 contains 15 residues. Per germline, CDR1 KGHSH and CDR2 LQKENI. V shed 5 bases and J 3 bases; nucleotides not matched to a gene: 7. The CDR3 reads CASSETGGSDYGYTF. The CDR3 DNA reads TGTGCCAGCTCAGAAACAGGGGGCAGTGACTATGGCTACACCTTC.

V gene TRBV6-5 combines with J gene TRBJ2-5; tentatively, D is TRBD1 (6 bases). Germline CDR1 MNHEY, CDR2 SVGAGI. Trimming removed 6 bases from V and 4 bases from J, with 18 bases in between. The CDR3 has 15 residues. The CDR3 DNA sequence: TGTGCCAGCAGCCGTGGGACATTTTTAGGAGAGACCCAGTACTTC. Amino acids: CASSRGTFLGETQYF.

The chain employs TRBV7-9 and TRBJ1-5, with D uncertain. This CDR3 contains 13 residues. V was trimmed by 5 bases and J by 5 bases, leaving 10 bases between them. Germline V gene lookup returns CDR1 SEHNR and CDR2 FQNEAQ (reference sequence). The CDR3 is CASSPNLDQPQHF. The CDR3 region has the DNA TGTGCCAGCAGCCCGAACCTGGATCAGCCCCAGCATTTT.

The chain uses TRBV6-5 and TRBJ2-5; D is ambiguous. CDR1 is MNHEY, CDR2 SVGAGI, per germline. The CDR3 totals 15 residues. Trimming cost V 2 bases and J 4 bases, with 14 bases left between them. This CDR3 reads CASSYSRSGGETQYF. The CDR3 DNA sequence: TGTGCCAGCAGTTACAGCCGATCAGGTGGAGAGACCCAGTACTTC.

The chain uses TRBV9 and TRBJ2-5; TRBD1 agrees at 9 bases. The CDR3 contains 14 residues. The germline gives CDR1 SGDLS, CDR2 YYNGEE. Trimming took 4 bases from V and 5 from J; bases not matched to a gene: 6. This CDR3 reads CASSPLGQGETQYF. CDR3 DNA: TGTGCCAGCAGCCCCCTTGGACAGGGGGAGACCCAGTACTTC.

About this clone itself: Within the sample, other DNA sequences also encode this same CDR3. The J gene is TRBJ2-2, the V gene TRBV6-1; TRBD1 matches 9 bases. The germline V gene encodes CDR1 MNHNS and CDR2 SASEGT. Trimming removed 2 bases from V and 6 bases from J; junction bases left unmatched: 10. The CDR3 length is 17 residues. The CDR3 region has the DNA TGTGCCAGCAGTGAACGGGGCCGGGACAGGGTCCCCGGGGAGCTGTTTTTT. Translation: CASSERGRDRVPGELFF.

This clone has just one count. DNA of the CDR3: TGTGCCAGCAGCCAAGAGACTAATACGGGGAATCGGCATGGCTACACCTTC. Its translation is CASSQETNTGNRHGYTF. The V and J genes are TRBV4-2 and TRBJ1-2, with D hard to call. The V end was cut by 0 bases, the J end by 6 bases, with 20 bases between. This CDR3 contains 17 residues. CDR1 and CDR2 (germline): LGHNA, YNFKEQ.

This chain links TRBV6-4 with TRBJ2-1; D possibly matches TRBD1 or TRBD2 (5 bases each). Germline V gives CDR1 MRHNA, CDR2 SNTAGT. V lost 8 bases and J lost 0, with 14 bases in between. The CDR3 length is 15 residues. The CDR3 spells CASPEDNSSYNEQFF. The CDR3 DNA sequence: TGTGCCAGCCCGGAGGACAATAGCTCCTACAATGAGCAGTTCTTC.

V is TRBV18 and J is TRBJ2-3; the D gene is possibly TRBD1 (6 bases). Germline values: CDR1 KGHSH, CDR2 LQKENI. The length of the CDR3 is 18 residues. Trimming shortened V by 1 base and J by 3 bases, and 20 bases separated the two germline ends. The CDR3 DNA reads TGTGCCAGCTCACCACTCCCTTTAGGCAGGGGTGGGACAGATACGCAGTATTTT. Translating gives CASSPLPLGRGGTDTQYF.

This sequence joins TRBV4-2 and TRBJ2-5; 7 nucleotides agree with TRBD2. Looked up from germline, CDR1 is LGHNA and CDR2 is YNFKEQ. The junction had 6 bases not matched to a gene; V was cut back by 0 bases and J by 2 bases. This CDR3 is built from 16 residues. The chain's CDR3 is CASSQERLAYQETQYF. In DNA form, the CDR3 reads TGTGCCAGCAGCCAAGAACGACTAGCATATCAAGAGACCCAGTACTTC.

The rearrangement links TRBV7-3 to TRBJ2-7, with 11 nucleotides matching TRBD1. Germline CDR1 SGHTA, CDR2 FQGTGA. Trimming cost V 5 bases and J 5 bases; bases outside gene matches: 2. The CDR3 consists of 13 residues. The CDR3 DNA sequence: TGTGCCAGCAGCCGGACAGGGGGCAACGAGCAGTACTTC. This sequence encodes CASSRTGGNEQYF.

The CDR3 spells CASSRGGGLGLLAKNIQYF. In nucleotides, the CDR3 is TGTGCCAGCAGCCGAGGGGGGGGTTTGGGACTACTAGCCAAAAACATTCAGTACTTC. The chain couples TRBV7-2 to TRBJ2-4; tentative D call: TRBD2 (7 bases). V lost 5 bases to trimming and J lost 0 bases, with 23 bases between them. Germline CDR1 reads SGHTA; CDR2 reads FQGNSA. This CDR3 is built from 19 residues. The full variable domain, in which reference TRBV7-2 and TRBJ2-4 provide the parts outside the CDR3, is GAGVSQSPSNKVTEKGKDVELRCDPISGHTALYWYRQSLGQGLEFLIYFQGNSAPDKSGLPSDRFSAERTGGSVSTLTIQRTQQEDSAVYLCASSRGGGLGLLAKNIQYFGAGTRLSVL.

This sequence joins TRBV12-5 and TRBJ2-3; 7 bases fit TRBD2. Per the germline V gene, CDR1 is LGHNT and CDR2 is FRNRAP. Trimming cost V 2 bases and J 0 bases; bases outside gene matches: 14. This CDR3 spans 19 amino acids. CDR3 region: CASGLWRGGDSSSTDTQYF. CDR3 nucleotides: TGTGCTAGTGGTTTGTGGAGGGGAGGGGATTCTTCTAGCACAGATACGCAGTATTTT.

The chain uses TRBV5-4 and TRBJ2-7, with D uncertain. There are 13 residues in the CDR3. The germline V gene encodes CDR1 SGHNT and CDR2 YYREEE (reference sequence). Between the trimmed V and J ends, which lost 4 bases and 0 bases, there was a span of 8 bases. CDR3 protein: CASSPSLSYEQYF. Written as DNA, the CDR3 is TGTGCCAGCAGCCCCTCCCTCTCCTACGAGCAGTACTTC. Looking up the rest from reference TRBV5-4 and TRBJ2-7 gives the full variable domain: ETGVTQSPTHLIKTRGQQVTLRCSSQSGHNTVSWYQQALGQGPQFIFQYYREEENGRGNFPPRFSGLQFPNYSSELNVNALELDDSALYLCASSPSLSYEQYFGPGTRLTVT.

This clone occurred once. V usage is TRBV11-2 and J usage is TRBJ2-7, with 9 nucleotides matching TRBD1. CDR3 length: 17 amino acids. Germline-derived CDR1 and CDR2 are SGHAT and FQNNGV. V shed 6 bases, J shed 0 bases, and the junction held 12 bases outside the gene matches. DNA of the CDR3: TGTGCCAGCAGGAGGCCCGGGACAGGGAATTACTCCTACGAGCAGTACTTC. It translates to CASRRPGTGNYSYEQYF.

The chain links TRBV5-1 to TRBJ2-3, with a weak D call TRBD2 (5 bases). Germline CDR1 is SGHRS and CDR2 is YFSETQ. The CDR3 is 14 residues long. The V end was cut by 0 bases, the J end by 4 bases, with 9 bases between. For the CDR3, the DNA is TGCGCCAGCAGCTTGGGTTCAGCGGCAGATACGCAGTATTTT. Translating gives CASSLGSAADTQYF.

The V and J genes are TRBV30 and TRBJ1-6, with unresolved D. This CDR3 contains 15 residues. CDR1 and CDR2 (germline): GTSNPN, SVGIG (reference sequence). Trimming removed 6 bases from V and 0 bases from J, with 12 bases in between. CDR3 in amino acids: CACGHPNSYNSPLHF. Here the CDR3 DNA reads TGTGCCTGCGGCCACCCCAACTCCTATAATTCACCCCTCCACTTT.

For the CDR3, the DNA is TGTGCCAGCATAAGCGGGGGGGCCTACGAGCAGTACTTC. Protein sequence: CASISGGAYEQYF. This chain connects TRBV6-1 to TRBJ2-7; 10 bases fit TRBD2. The ends lost 7 bases at V and 2 bases at J; junction bases unmatched: 2. This CDR3 spans 13 amino acids. CDR1 is MNHNS and CDR2 is SASEGT in the germline V gene.

The V call is TRBV5-1, the J call TRBJ2-7, with 11 bases fitting TRBD2. Germline V gene sequence: CDR1 SGHRS, CDR2 YFSETQ. The length of the CDR3 is 14 residues. J lost 3 bases, V lost 4 bases, and 3 bases had no gene match. The CDR3 sequence is CASSRGTSGYEQYF. CDR3 DNA sequence: TGCGCCAGCAGCAGAGGGACTAGCGGCTACGAGCAGTACTTC.

This clone was picked up one time. The chain recombines TRBV4-1 with TRBJ2-1; 9 bases are shared with TRBD2. V lost 4 bases to trimming and J lost 0 bases; unmatched junction nucleotides: 4. Germline V gene data show CDR1 as MGHRA and CDR2 as YSYEKL. The CDR3 is 16 amino acids. This CDR3 is CASSRDSGSSYNEQFF. The CDR3 region has the DNA TGCGCCAGCAGCCGAGATAGCGGGAGCTCCTACAATGAGCAGTTCTTC.

This chain links TRBV7-9 with TRBJ2-2, with 10 bases aligning to TRBD2. The germline CDR1 and CDR2 sequences are SEHNR and FQNEAQ (reference sequence). The CDR3 has 17 residues. The junction had 8 bases not matched to a gene; V was cut back by 3 bases and J by 4 bases. CDR3 in DNA: TGTGCCAGCAGCTTTTCTAGCGGGAGTGGGGGCACCGGGGAGCTGTTTTTT. Its translation is CASSFSSGSGGTGELFF.

The rearrangement uses TRBV7-9 and TRBJ2-7; D is uncertain. Germline V CDR1 and CDR2: SEHNR, FQNEAQ (reference sequence). This CDR3 is built from 14 residues. The V and J ends lost 5 bases and 2 bases respectively, with 13 bases between them. The DNA for the CDR3 is TGTGCCAGCAGCAAAAACGGCAAACCCTACGAGCAGTACTTC. Its translation: CASSKNGKPYEQYF.

This clone appeared once. This sequence joins TRBV18 and TRBJ2-1; no reliable D call. The CDR3 consists of 15 residues. Trimming took 3 bases from V and 4 from J, leaving 13 bases between them. In germline, CDR1 is KGHSH, CDR2 LQKENI. CDR3 residues: CASSPNGQLYNEQFF. CDR3 nucleotides: TGTGCCAGCTCACCTAACGGCCAGTTATACAATGAGCAGTTCTTC. Drawing the rest from reference TRBV18 and TRBJ2-1, the complete variable domain is NAGVMQNPRHLVRRRGQEARLRCSPMKGHSHVYWYRQLPEEGLKFMVYLQKENIIDESGMPKERFSAEFPKEGPSILRIQQVVRGDSAAYFCASSPNGQLYNEQFFGPGTRLTVL.

The V gene is TRBV6-1, the J gene TRBJ1-2; D gene unclear. V gave up 11 bases and J gave up 2 bases, with 12 bases separating them. The CDR3 is 12 amino acids. Germline values: CDR1 MNHNS, CDR2 SASEGT. The CDR3 bases are TGTGCCGGATCAGGTGCAAACTATGGCTACACCTTC. This encodes CAGSGANYGYTF.